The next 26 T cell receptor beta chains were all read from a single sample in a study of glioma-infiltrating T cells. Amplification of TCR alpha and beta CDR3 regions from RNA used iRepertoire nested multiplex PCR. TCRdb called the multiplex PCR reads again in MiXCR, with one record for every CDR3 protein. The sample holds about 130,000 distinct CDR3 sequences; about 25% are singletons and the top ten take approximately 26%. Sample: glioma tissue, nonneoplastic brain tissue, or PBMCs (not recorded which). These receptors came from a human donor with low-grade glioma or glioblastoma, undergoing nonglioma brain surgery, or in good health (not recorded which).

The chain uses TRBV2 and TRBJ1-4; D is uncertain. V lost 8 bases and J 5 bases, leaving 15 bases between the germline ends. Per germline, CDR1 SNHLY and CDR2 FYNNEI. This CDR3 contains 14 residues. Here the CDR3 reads CASGSIGINEKLFF. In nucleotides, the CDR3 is TGTGCCAGCGGTTCAATCGGCATAAATGAAAAACTGTTTTTT.

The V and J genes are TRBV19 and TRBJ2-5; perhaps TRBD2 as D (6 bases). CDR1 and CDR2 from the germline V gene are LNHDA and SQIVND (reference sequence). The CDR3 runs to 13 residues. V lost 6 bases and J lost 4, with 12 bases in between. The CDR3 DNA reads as TGTGCCAGTAGGGGACGGGGGAGAGAGACCCAGTACTTC. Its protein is CASRGRGRETQYF. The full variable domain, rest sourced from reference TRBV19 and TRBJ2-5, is DGGITQSPKYLFRKEGQNVTLSCEQNLNHDAMYWYRQDPGQGLRLIYYSQIVNDFQKGDIAEGYSVSREKKESFPLTVTSAQKNPTAFYLCASRGRGRETQYFGPGTRLLVL.

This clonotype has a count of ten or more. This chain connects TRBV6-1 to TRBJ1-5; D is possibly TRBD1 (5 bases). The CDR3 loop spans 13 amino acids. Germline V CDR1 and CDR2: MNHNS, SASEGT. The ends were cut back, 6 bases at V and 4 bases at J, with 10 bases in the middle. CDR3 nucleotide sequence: TGTGCCAGCAGGCGGGGGGTGAATCAGCCCCAGCATTTT. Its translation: CASRRGVNQPQHF.

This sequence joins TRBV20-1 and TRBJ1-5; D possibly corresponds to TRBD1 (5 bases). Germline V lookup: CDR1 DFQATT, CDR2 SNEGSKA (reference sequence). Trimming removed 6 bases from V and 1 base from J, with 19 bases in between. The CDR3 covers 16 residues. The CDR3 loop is CSARAPGRLSNQPQHF. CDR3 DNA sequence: TGCAGTGCCAGGGCCCCAGGGAGGCTAAGCAATCAGCCCCAGCATTTT.

The DNA for the CDR3 is TGTGCCAGCAGCTCCGGGGCCACAGATACGCAGTATTTT. Its translation is CASSSGATDTQYF. The gene calls are TRBV7-9 and TRBJ2-3; D could derive from TRBD1 or TRBD2 (5 bases each). The CDR3 consists of 13 residues. Deletions cut 4 bases from V and 2 bases from J, with 7 bases between. CDR1 and CDR2 from the germline V gene are SEHNR and FQNEAQ (reference sequence). Drawing the rest from reference TRBV7-9 and TRBJ2-3, the complete variable domain is DTGVSQNPRHKITKRGQNVTFRCDPISEHNRLYWYRQTLGQGPEFLTYFQNEAQLEKSRLLSDRFSAERPKGSFSTLEIQRTEQGDSAMYLCASSSGATDTQYFGPGTRLTVL.

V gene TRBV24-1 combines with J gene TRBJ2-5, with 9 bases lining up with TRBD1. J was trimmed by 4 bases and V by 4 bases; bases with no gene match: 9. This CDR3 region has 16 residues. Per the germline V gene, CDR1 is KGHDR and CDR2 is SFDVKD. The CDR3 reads CATSEPGQGIGETQYF. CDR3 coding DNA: TGTGCCACCAGTGAACCTGGACAGGGGATCGGAGAGACCCAGTACTTC.

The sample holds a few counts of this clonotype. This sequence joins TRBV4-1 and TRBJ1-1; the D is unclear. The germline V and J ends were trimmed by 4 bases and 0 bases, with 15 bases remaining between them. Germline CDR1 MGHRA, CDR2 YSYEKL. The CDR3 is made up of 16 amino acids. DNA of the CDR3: TGCGCCAGCAGCCTCCGGGCCCCGGCCATGAACACTGAAGCTTTCTTT. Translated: CASSLRAPAMNTEAFF.

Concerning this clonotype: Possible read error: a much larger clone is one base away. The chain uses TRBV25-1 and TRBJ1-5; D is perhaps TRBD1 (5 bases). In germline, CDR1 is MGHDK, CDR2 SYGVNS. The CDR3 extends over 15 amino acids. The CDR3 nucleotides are TGTGCCAGCAGTGCCCAGGGTTTTAGCAATCAGCTCCAGCATTTT. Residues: CASSAQGFSNQLQHF.

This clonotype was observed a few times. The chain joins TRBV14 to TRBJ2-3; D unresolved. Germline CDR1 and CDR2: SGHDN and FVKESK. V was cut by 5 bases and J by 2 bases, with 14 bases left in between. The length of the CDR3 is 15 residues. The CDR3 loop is CASSIAPHFTDTQYF. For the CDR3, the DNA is TGTGCCAGCAGCATCGCCCCCCATTTCACAGATACGCAGTATTTT.

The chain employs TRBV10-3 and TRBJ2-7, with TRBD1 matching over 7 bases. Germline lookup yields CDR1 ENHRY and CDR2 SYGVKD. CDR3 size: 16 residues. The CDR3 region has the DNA TGTGCCATCAGTGACCCGACAGGGAGTACCTCCTACAAGCAGTACGTC. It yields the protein CAISDPTGSTSYKQYV.

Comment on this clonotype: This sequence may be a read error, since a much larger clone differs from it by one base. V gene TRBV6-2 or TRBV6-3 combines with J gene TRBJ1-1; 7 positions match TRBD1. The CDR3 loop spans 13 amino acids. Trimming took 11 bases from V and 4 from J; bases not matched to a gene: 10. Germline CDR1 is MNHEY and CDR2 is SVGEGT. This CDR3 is CAGPRGRFTEAFF. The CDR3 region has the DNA TGTGCCGGACCGAGGGGGCGATTCACTGAAGCTTTCTTT.

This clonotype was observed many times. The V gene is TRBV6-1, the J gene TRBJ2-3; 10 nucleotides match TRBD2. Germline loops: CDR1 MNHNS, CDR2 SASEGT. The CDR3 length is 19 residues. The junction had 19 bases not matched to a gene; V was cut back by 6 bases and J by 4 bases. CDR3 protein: CASRSPHGTSVGRSDTQYF. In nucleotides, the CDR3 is TGTGCCAGCAGATCCCCCCACGGGACTAGCGTCGGGAGGTCAGATACGCAGTATTTT.

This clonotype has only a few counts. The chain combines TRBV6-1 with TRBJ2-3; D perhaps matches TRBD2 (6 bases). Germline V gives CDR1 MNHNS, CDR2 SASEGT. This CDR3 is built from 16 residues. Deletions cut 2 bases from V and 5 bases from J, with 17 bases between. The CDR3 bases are TGTGCCAGCAGTGAAACCGGGAGCATGGGAGGAGATACGCAGTATTTT. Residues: CASSETGSMGGDTQYF.

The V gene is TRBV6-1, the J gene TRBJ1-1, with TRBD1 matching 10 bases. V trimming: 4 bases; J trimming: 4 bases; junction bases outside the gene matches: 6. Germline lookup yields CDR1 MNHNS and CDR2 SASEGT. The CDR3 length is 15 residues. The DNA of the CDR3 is TGTGCCAGCAGTGCCTGGACAGGGGGAATCACTGAAGCTTTCTTT. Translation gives CASSAWTGGITEAFF.

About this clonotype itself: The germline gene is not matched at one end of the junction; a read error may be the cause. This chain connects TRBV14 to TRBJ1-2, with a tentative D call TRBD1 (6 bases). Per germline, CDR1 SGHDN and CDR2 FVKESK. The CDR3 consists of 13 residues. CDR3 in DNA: TGTGCCAGCATCCAAGGGGGTTTCTATGGCTACACCTTC. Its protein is CASIQGGFYGYTF.

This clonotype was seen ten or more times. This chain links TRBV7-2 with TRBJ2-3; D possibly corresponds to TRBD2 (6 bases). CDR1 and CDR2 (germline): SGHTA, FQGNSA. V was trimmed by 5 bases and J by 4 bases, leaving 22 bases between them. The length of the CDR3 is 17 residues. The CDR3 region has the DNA TGTGCCAGCAGCCCCCTGGGGCGGGGTGGATCCCCAGATACGCAGTATTTT. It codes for CASSPLGRGGSPDTQYF. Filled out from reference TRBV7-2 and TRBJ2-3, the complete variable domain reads GAGVSQSPSNKVTEKGKDVELRCDPISGHTALYWYRQSLGQGLEFLIYFQGNSAPDKSGLPSDRFSAERTGGSVSTLTIQRTQQEDSAVYLCASSPLGRGGSPDTQYFGPGTRLTVL.

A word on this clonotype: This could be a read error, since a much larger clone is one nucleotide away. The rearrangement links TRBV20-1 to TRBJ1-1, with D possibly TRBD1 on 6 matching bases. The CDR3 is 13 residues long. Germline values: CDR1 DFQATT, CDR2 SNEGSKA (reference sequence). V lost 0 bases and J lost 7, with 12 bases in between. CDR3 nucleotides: TGCAGTGCTAGAGATGTAGTGACAGGTGAAGCTTTCTTT. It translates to CSARDVVTGEAFF.

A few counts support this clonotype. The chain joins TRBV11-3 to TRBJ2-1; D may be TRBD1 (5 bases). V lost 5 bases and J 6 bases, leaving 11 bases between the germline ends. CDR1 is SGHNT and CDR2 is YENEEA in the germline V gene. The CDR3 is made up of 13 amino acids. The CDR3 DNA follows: TGTGCCAGCAGCCCCCTGGGGCGCAATGAGCAGTTCTTC. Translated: CASSPLGRNEQFF.

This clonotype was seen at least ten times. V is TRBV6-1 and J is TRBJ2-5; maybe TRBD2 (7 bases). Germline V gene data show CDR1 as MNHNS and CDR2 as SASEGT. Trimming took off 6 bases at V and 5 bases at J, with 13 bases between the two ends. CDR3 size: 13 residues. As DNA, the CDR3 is TGTGCCAGCAGGACGGGGGGCAAGGAGACCCAGTACTTC. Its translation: CASRTGGKETQYF.

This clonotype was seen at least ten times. CDR3 amino acids: CASSYRAGGNQPQHF. The CDR3 region has the DNA TGTGCCAGCAGTTACCGGGCAGGGGGAAATCAGCCCCAGCATTTT. The J gene is TRBJ1-5, the V gene TRBV6-6; 7 bases align to TRBD1. Losses at the gene ends were 2 bases for V and 4 bases for J; bases not matched to a gene: 5. Per germline, CDR1 MNHNY and CDR2 SVGAGI (reference sequence). The CDR3 is made up of 15 amino acids.

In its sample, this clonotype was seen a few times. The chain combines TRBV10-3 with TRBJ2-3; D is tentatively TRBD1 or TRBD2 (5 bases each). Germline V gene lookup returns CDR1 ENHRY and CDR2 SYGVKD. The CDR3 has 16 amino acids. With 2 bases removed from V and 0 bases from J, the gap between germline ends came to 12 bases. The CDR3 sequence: CAISEEDGASTDTQYF. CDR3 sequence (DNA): TGTGCCATCAGTGAGGAGGACGGGGCCAGCACAGATACGCAGTATTTT.

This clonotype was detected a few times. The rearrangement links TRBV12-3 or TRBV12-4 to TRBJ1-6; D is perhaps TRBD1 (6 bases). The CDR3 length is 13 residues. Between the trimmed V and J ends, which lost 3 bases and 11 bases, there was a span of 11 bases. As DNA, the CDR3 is TGTGCCAGCAGTTTGAGTTGGGGGCCACCCCTCCACTTT. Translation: CASSLSWGPPLHF.

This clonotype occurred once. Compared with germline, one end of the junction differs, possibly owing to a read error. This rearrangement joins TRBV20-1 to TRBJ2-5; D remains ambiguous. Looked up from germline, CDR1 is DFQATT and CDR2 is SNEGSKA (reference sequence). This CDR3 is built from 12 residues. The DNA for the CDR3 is TGCAGTGCCTCCCCCCCTCAAGAGGCCCAGTACTTC. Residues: CSASPPQEAQYF.

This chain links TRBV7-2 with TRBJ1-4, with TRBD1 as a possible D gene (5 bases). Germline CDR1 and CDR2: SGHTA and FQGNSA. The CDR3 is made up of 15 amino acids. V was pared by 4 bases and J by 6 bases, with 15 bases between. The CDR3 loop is CASSSRGGGDEKLFF. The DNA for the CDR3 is TGTGCCAGCAGCTCCCGTGGGGGTGGAGATGAAAAACTGTTTTTT.

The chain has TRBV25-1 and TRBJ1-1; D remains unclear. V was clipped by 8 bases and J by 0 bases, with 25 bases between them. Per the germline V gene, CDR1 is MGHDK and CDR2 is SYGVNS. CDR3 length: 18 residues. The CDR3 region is CASRRKNMVSPMNTEAFF. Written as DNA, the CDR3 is TGTGCCAGCCGTAGAAAAAATATGGTTTCTCCAATGAACACTGAAGCTTTCTTT.

CDR3: CAISEQGNYGYTF. The DNA of the CDR3 is TGTGCCATCAGTGAGCAGGGGAACTATGGCTACACCTTC. The V gene is TRBV10-3, the J gene TRBJ1-2, with D maybe TRBD1 (6 bases). CDR3 length equals 13 residues. Germline-derived CDR1 and CDR2 are ENHRY and SYGVKD. Trimming took 2 bases from V and 2 from J, leaving 6 bases between them.